This T cell receptor (beta chain) was found in a study of regulatory T cells in long-lasting Graves disease. Whole-study findings and limits: TCR diversity was lower in persistent Graves' patients (versus newly diagnosed ones).

Ten or more counts support this clonotype. Its target is not known. TCR beta libraries were built with iRepertoire HTBI primers and Arm-PCR of CDR3 regions. Original processing methods: The samples included approximately 60 TRBV and 14 to 15 TRBJ segments. A single record per CDR3 protein comes from TCRdb applying MiXCR to the multiplex PCR reads. TCRdb's processing, not the authors' own work, is the source of the V and J calls. The sample carries 450,000 to 500,000 distinct CDR3 sequences, around 16% recorded once. Time point noted: newly diagnosed GD, antithyroid drugs for less than 3 months. From PBMCs, RNA was extracted and then used to make the TCR library. Patient provenance is recorded as an endocrinology department in Xi'an, China. The germline gives CDR1 SGHRS, CDR2 YFSETQ. This CDR3 is 14 amino acids long. V dropped 4 bases and J dropped 0 bases, with 11 bases sitting between them. This sample was shared with a second study, whose subject was T cells in Graves' hyperthyroidism and ophthalmopathy. That study adds: Lactation, pregnancy, other autoimmune disease or uncontrolled infection excluded patients.

This sequence joins TRBV5-1 and TRBJ2-7; D gene uncertain. This receptor was taken from a man between 40 and 49 years old with Graves disease. The specimen comprised peripheral blood mononuclear cells (PBMCs), sampled at new diagnosis, from a patient treated with antithyroid drugs. CDR3 DNA sequence: TGCGCCAGCAGCCTGGACGGACCCTCCTACGAGCAGTACTTC. Its translation: CASSLDGPSYEQYF.